A selection of T cell receptor beta chains follows, all from one sample in a study of glioma-infiltrating T cells. Using its own MiXCR run on the multiplex PCR reads, TCRdb lists one record per CDR3 protein. Here the sample spans about 190,000 distinct CDR3 sequences, about 31% being singletons. Input material: glioma tissue, nonneoplastic brain tissue, or PBMCs (not recorded which). These receptor sequences come from a human donor with low-grade glioma or glioblastoma, undergoing nonglioma brain surgery, or in good health (not recorded which). Each CDR3 is given with its conserved first and last residue. A D gene is named only where the DNA matches it firmly. Clone size is not always given. Where it is, it says once, few, many or a class for expanded clones.

D | J | size | V | DNA | CDR3
TRBD1 | TRBJ2-7 | NA | TRBV6-1 | TGTGCCAGCAGTGAAGGACAGGGGGGGCACGAGCAGTACTTC | CASSEGQGGHEQYF
NA | TRBJ2-5 | NA | TRBV5-4 | TGTGCCAGCAGCTCGCATCTCGAGACCCAGTACTTC | CASSSHLETQYF
TRBD2 | TRBJ2-3 | NA | TRBV5-1 | TGCGCCAGCAGCTTGGAGGGCGGGAGGGCCGGAGATACGCAGTATTTT | CASSLEGGRAGDTQYF
NA | TRBJ1-1 | many | TRBV12-3/TRBV12-4 | TGTGCCAGCAGCTTAGTTGTGAACACTGAAGCTTTCTTT | CASSLVVNTEAFF
NA | TRBJ2-7 | NA | TRBV7-8 | TGTGCCAGCAGCTTGAGGACAAATTCCTACGAGCAGTACTTC | CASSLRTNSYEQYF
TRBD1 | TRBJ2-2 | NA | TRBV29-1 | TGCAGCGTTACAACAGGGGGACGGGGCGGGGAGCTGTTTTTT | CSVTTGGRGGELFF
TRBD1 | TRBJ1-1 | NA | TRBV13 | TGTGCCAGCAGCCCATGGACAGGGACGGGCATAACTGAAGCTTTCTTT | CASSPWTGTGITEAFF
TRBD1 | TRBJ1-4 | many | TRBV20-1 | TGCAGTGCCCTGGCGGGACAGGGAGACGAAAAACTGTTTTTT | CSALAGQGDEKLFF
TRBD1 | TRBJ1-5 | NA | TRBV4-1 | TGCGCCAGCAGCCAAGTGAGGGGGACGGGACAGGCCGGCCAGCCCCAGCATTTT | CASSQVRGTGQAGQPQHF
NA | TRBJ2-7 | NA | TRBV5-1 | TGCGCCAGCAGCAACCTCGGGGCCACCTACGAGCAGTACTTC | CASSNLGATYEQYF
TRBD1 | TRBJ2-6 | few | TRBV7-9 | TGTGCCAGTACCCAGGGGGCCTCCTCTGGGGCCAACGTCCTGACTTTC | CASTQGASSGANVLTF
NA | TRBJ2-5 | few | TRBV10-3 | TGTGCCATCAGTGACTCAGGGGTGAGAGAGACCCAGTACTTC | CAISDSGVRETQYF
NA | TRBJ1-1 | many | TRBV11-1 | TGTGCCAGCAGCCGGGGGGTTGAAGCTTTCTTT | CASSRGVEAFF
NA | TRBJ2-5 | NA | TRBV6-6 | TGTGCCAGCGAGGGCTACCAAGAGACTCAGTACTTC | CASEGYQETQYF
NA | TRBJ2-7 | NA | TRBV19 | TGTGCCAGTAGTATTAACAGGGACTACGAGCAGTACTTC | CASSINRDYEQYF
NA | TRBJ2-3 | NA | TRBV12-3/TRBV12-4 | TGTGCCAGCAGGGGAGCCTCAGATACGCAGTATTTT | CASRGASDTQYF
NA | TRBJ2-1 | NA | TRBV19 | TGTGCCAGTAGTATTATAGCTAGCGTGAGGGAGGATGAGCAGTTCTTC | CASSIIASVREDEQFF
NA | TRBJ2-5 | few | TRBV11-2 | TGTGCCAGCAGCGATTGGAGGGGAGAGACCCAGTACTTC | CASSDWRGETQYF
NA | TRBJ1-5 | NA | TRBV20-1 | TGCAGTGCTACAGACCAAATAGTACATGGGGACAATCAGCCCCAGCATTTT | CSATDQIVHGDNQPQHF
TRBD2 | TRBJ2-2 | many | TRBV6-2/TRBV6-3 | TGTGCCAGCAGTTACTTGAGGACTAGTTGGAATGCCGGGGAGCTGTTTTTT | CASSYLRTSWNAGELFF
NA | TRBJ2-3 | many | TRBV6-4 | TGTGCCAGCAGTCCTGAGATCGCAGATACGCAGTATTTT | CASSPEIADTQYF
TRBD2 | TRBJ2-7 | many | TRBV4-3 | TGCGCCAGCAGCCAGGGGACTAGCGGGAGGAACGAGCAGTACTTC | CASSQGTSGRNEQYF
NA | TRBJ1-5 | many | TRBV7-9 | TGTGCCAGCAGCCCCTCCGGGGGTCAGCCCCAGCATTTT | CASSPSGGQPQHF
TRBD1 | TRBJ1-1 | NA | TRBV25-1 | TGTGCCAGCAGTGAGTCAGGGGGGGCAGGCATCGTCGCTGAAGCTTTCTTT | CASSESGGAGIVAEAFF
NA | TRBJ2-7 | NA | TRBV20-1 | TGCAGTGCCCCGTCGGACAGTGGGAATCCCTACGAGCAGTACTTC | CSAPSDSGNPYEQYF
TRBD1 | TRBJ1-3 | NA | TRBV19 | TGTGCCAGTATTACTACAGGGGGCCCTGGAAACACCATATATTTT | CASITTGGPGNTIYF
NA | TRBJ2-1 | many | TRBV3-1 | TGTGCCAGCAGCGAAGGACGCCTGATGGTGAATGAGCAGTTCTTC | CASSEGRLMVNEQFF
NA | TRBJ1-1 | few | TRBV5-6 | TGTGCCAGCCTGTGGGGTATGAACACTGAAGCTTTCTTT | CASLWGMNTEAFF
NA | TRBJ1-2 | many | TRBV28 | TGTGCCAGCAGTTCGACAGCCTATGGCTACACCTTC | CASSSTAYGYTF
NA | TRBJ2-3 | NA | TRBV19 | TGTGCCAGTAGTACAGCAGATACGCAGTATTTT | CASSTADTQYF
TRBD1 | TRBJ2-5 | many | TRBV28 | TGTGCCACCCATAGACAGGGAAAGACCCAGTACTTC | CATHRQGKTQYF
TRBD2 | TRBJ2-3 | many | TRBV12-3/TRBV12-4 | TGTGCCAGCAGGGGAGGGGTAGGCACAGATACGCAGTATTTT | CASRGGVGTDTQYF
TRBD1 | TRBJ2-6 | NA | TRBV7-9 | TGTGCCAGCACCTCAGGGGACAGGTTCTTCTCTGGGGCCAACGTCCTGACTTTC | CASTSGDRFFSGANVLTF
TRBD2 | TRBJ2-7 | NA | TRBV5-1 | TGCGCCAGCAGCGGGGATAGCGGGAGCACAAAGCAGTACTTC | CASSGDSGSTKQYF
NA | TRBJ2-5 | many | TRBV7-6 | TGTGCCAGCAGCTTATCACAGTCGGGAGAGACCCAGTACTTC | CASSLSQSGETQYF
NA | TRBJ1-2 | NA | TRBV29-1 | TGCAGCGTTAAGGAGAGGGACTATGGCTACACCTTC | CSVKERDYGYTF
TRBD2 | TRBJ2-7 | many | TRBV6-2/TRBV6-3 | TGTGCCAGCAGTTACGGCGGGAGCTCGAACGAGCAGTACTTC | CASSYGGSSNEQYF
NA | TRBJ2-3 | few | TRBV5-1 | TGCGCCAGCAGCTTGGAGACAGAACGCACAGATACGCAGTATTTT | CASSLETERTDTQYF
TRBD1 | TRBJ1-1 | many | TRBV7-2 | TGTGCCAGCAGCTTAGGGGGTCCGGGACAGGGAAAGCACACTGAAGCTTTCTTT | CASSLGGPGQGKHTEAFF
TRBD2 | TRBJ2-1 | many | TRBV7-2 | TGTGCCAGCAGCTTAGCGCGGACTAGCGGGAATGAGCAGTTCTTC | CASSLARTSGNEQFF
NA | TRBJ1-1 | NA | TRBV27 | TGTGCCAGCAGTGAAAGTCTGAACACTGAAGCTTCCTTT | CASSESLNTEASF
TRBD1 | TRBJ1-2 | many | TRBV27 | TGTGCCAGCAGACCGCCACAGGGGAACTATGGCTACACCTTC | CASRPPQGNYGYTF
NA | TRBJ1-2 | many | TRBV6-1 | TGTGCCAGCAGTAATTCGGGACGTCCAGAGCATGGCTACACCTTC | CASSNSGRPEHGYTF
NA | TRBJ2-1 | few | TRBV19 | TGTGCCAGTAGTATTACCTTCCGGGAGTCCCATGAGCAGTTCTTC | CASSITFRESHEQFF
TRBD2 | TRBJ2-1 | few | TRBV24-1 | TGTGCCACCAGTGATGACCCGGCTAGCGGGAGGGCGAGAGAGCAGTTCTTC | CATSDDPASGRAREQFF
TRBD1 | TRBJ2-7 | many | TRBV6-1 | TGTGCCAGCAGTTTAGGGACAGACAGCTACGAGCAGTACTTC | CASSLGTDSYEQYF
TRBD1 | TRBJ2-5 | many | TRBV7-9 | TGTGCCAGCAGTGAGGGACAGGGGTGGGAGACCCAGTACTTC | CASSEGQGWETQYF
NA | TRBJ1-5 | many | TRBV28 | TGTGCCAGCAGTTCCCCCCAGGGAGGGGGTCAGCCCCAGCATTTT | CASSSPQGGGQPQHF
TRBD1 | TRBJ2-7 | many | TRBV4-1 | TGCGCCAGCAGCCAAGATCGGCTGACAGGGGGCTACGAGCAGTACTTC | CASSQDRLTGGYEQYF
TRBD2 | TRBJ2-1 | NA | TRBV27 | TGTGCCGGCAGTCTAACTAGCGGACCCTACAATGAGCAGTTCTTC | CAGSLTSGPYNEQFF
NA | TRBJ1-2 | many | TRBV19 | TGTGCCAGTAGAACCAACCGTGGCTACACCTTC | CASRTNRGYTF
TRBD2 | TRBJ2-5 | NA | TRBV6-2/TRBV6-3 | TGTGCCAGCAGCCGACAGCTAGCGGGATCAGAGACCCAGTACTTC | CASSRQLAGSETQYF
NA | TRBJ1-1 | many | TRBV6-1 | TGTGCCAGCAGTGTGTACTGGACTGAAGCTTTCTTT | CASSVYWTEAFF